One and the same sample provided the 32 T cell receptor beta chains below, sequenced in a study of vaccination and CD4 T cells after COVID-19. Treatment indicated: approximately 9-day PBMC culture with coronavirus spike peptide pools or control peptides (ViraFEST assay). Cultured CD4+ T cells had their DNA profiled by the Oncomine TCR Beta short-read assay. TCRdb used MiXCR to reprocess the PCR reads, holding one entry per CDR3 protein. The top ten clones hold 7.5% to 8% of a sample with about 20,000 distinct CDR3 sequences, 20% to 25% of them seen once. No antigen has been identified for these receptors. The sequenced sample consisted of cultured CD4+ T cells from blood. The receptors derive from a human donor with COVID-19.

This clonotype has just a few counts. The J gene is TRBJ1-6, the V gene TRBV28, with 9 bases identical to TRBD1. The junction had 6 bases not matched to a gene; V was cut back by 6 bases and J by 6 bases. There are 15 residues in the CDR3. The germline gives CDR1 MDHEN, CDR2 SYDVKM. CDR3 in amino acids: CASSRKTGGNSPLHF. CDR3 DNA sequence: TGTGCCAGCAGCCGGAAGACAGGGGGTAATTCACCCCTCCACTTT.

V usage is TRBV10-2 and J usage is TRBJ1-3, with a weak D call TRBD1 (5 bases). The CDR3 has 16 amino acids. Trimming cost V 0 bases and J 3 bases, with 12 bases left between them. In germline, CDR1 is WSHSY, CDR2 SAAADI. In DNA form, the CDR3 reads TGCGCCAGCAGTGAGTCGTGGGGGGGATTTGGAAACACCATATATTTT. Translation gives CASSESWGGFGNTIYF.

This clonotype came up a few times. The gene calls are TRBV7-2 and TRBJ1-2; 9 bases fit TRBD1. Germline CDR1 SGHTA, CDR2 FQGNSA. The V gene end was trimmed by 4 bases and the J gene end by 6 bases; junction bases not matched to a gene: 6. The length of the CDR3 is 14 residues. Here the CDR3 reads CASSSGQGVNGYTF. The CDR3 nucleotides are TGTGCCAGCAGCTCGGGACAGGGAGTTAATGGCTACACCTTC. Supplemented by reference TRBV7-2 and TRBJ1-2, the full variable domain reads GAGVSQSPSNKVTEKGKDVELRCDPISGHTALYWYRQSLGQGLEFLIYFQGNSAPDKSGLPSDRFSAERTGGSVSTLTIQRTQQEDSAVYLCASSSGQGVNGYTFGSGTRLTVV.

This clonotype showed up just a few times. This chain's CDR3 is CASSIGGLGETQYF. Here the CDR3 DNA reads TGTGCCAGTAGTATAGGGGGGCTAGGGGAGACCCAGTACTTC. The chain recombines TRBV19 with TRBJ2-5; possibly TRBD1 for D (6 bases). The CDR3 is made up of 14 amino acids. V dropped 1 base and J dropped 5 bases, with 11 bases sitting between them. The germline V gene encodes CDR1 LNHDA and CDR2 SQIVND (reference sequence).

This clonotype occurred a few times. The chain links TRBV7-9 to TRBJ2-1; the match to TRBD1 covers 9 bases. V lost 5 bases to trimming and J lost 6 bases; unmatched junction nucleotides: 5. The germline V gene encodes CDR1 SEHNR and CDR2 FQNEAQ (reference sequence). This CDR3 is 14 amino acids long. The CDR3 nucleotides are TGTGCCAGCAGCGGAGACAGGGGGAGCAATGAGCAGTTCTTC. Protein product: CASSGDRGSNEQFF.

By proportion, this clonotype is medium-sized. This chain joins TRBV7-2 and TRBJ1-1, with D unclear. The V gene's germline CDR1 is SGHTA and CDR2 FQGNSA. V was shortened by 1 base and J by 9 bases, with 12 bases between the two germline ends. This CDR3 region has 13 residues. The CDR3 reads CASSLDTRMKAFF. Written as DNA, the CDR3 is TGTGCCAGCAGCTTAGACACACGGATGAAAGCTTTCTTT.

This clonotype was observed a few times. The rearrangement uses TRBV12-3 or TRBV12-4 and TRBJ1-3; no reliable D call. The CDR3 runs to 14 residues. Deletions cut 5 bases from V and 4 bases from J, with 12 bases between. The CDR3 DNA reads TGTGCCAGCAGTCATTCGGCGGCAGGAAACACCATATATTTT. Translating it yields CASSHSAAGNTIYF.

The V and J genes are TRBV9 and TRBJ2-2; D gene unclear. The CDR3 totals 15 residues. Looked up from germline, CDR1 is SGDLS and CDR2 is YYNGEE. V lost 0 bases to trimming and J lost 3 bases, with 9 bases between them. The CDR3 is CASSVDPLYTGELFF. DNA of the CDR3: TGTGCCAGCAGCGTAGACCCTCTTTACACCGGGGAGCTGTTTTTT. The variable domain in full, completed from reference TRBV9 and TRBJ2-2, reads DSGVTQTPKHLITATGQRVTLRCSPRSGDLSVYWYQQSLDQGLQFLIQYYNGEERAKGNILERFSAQQFPDLHSELNLSSLELGDSALYFCASSVDPLYTGELFFGEGSRLTVL.

As DNA, the CDR3 is TGTGCCAGTAGTATGACAGGGCCAAATCAGCCCCAGCATTTT. Its translation is CASSMTGPNQPQHF. This rearrangement joins TRBV19 to TRBJ1-5, with 7 positions matching TRBD1. Trimming cost V 3 bases and J 4 bases; bases outside gene matches: 3. The CDR3 covers 14 residues. CDR1 is LNHDA, CDR2 SQIVND, per germline (reference sequence).

The gene calls are TRBV20-1 and TRBJ2-1; tentative D call: TRBD1 (5 bases). Germline assignment: CDR1 DFQATT and CDR2 SNEGSKA (reference sequence). V was trimmed by 1 base and J by 6 bases, leaving 7 bases between them. This CDR3 has 12 amino acids. Here the CDR3 reads CSARVQGNEQFF. The DNA for the CDR3 is TGCAGTGCTAGAGTCCAGGGCAATGAGCAGTTCTTC.

This clonotype was counted only a few times. This chain uses TRBV6-2 or TRBV6-3 with TRBJ2-3, with 15 bases identical to TRBD2. With V trimmed by 2 bases and J by 2 bases, 2 bases remained unmatched. Germline values: CDR1 MNHEY, CDR2 SVGEGT. This CDR3 comprises 17 residues. The CDR3 DNA follows: TGTGCCAGCAGTTACAGGACTAGCGGGGGGGACACAGATACGCAGTATTTT. Translating it yields CASSYRTSGGDTDTQYF.

The sample holds a few counts of this clonotype. The V gene is TRBV6-4, the J gene TRBJ1-1, with a possible D match to TRBD1 (5 bases). Trimming took off 7 bases at V and 0 bases at J, with 15 bases between the two ends. This CDR3 is 15 amino acids long. Germline V gene sequence: CDR1 MRHNA, CDR2 SNTAGT. In nucleotides, the CDR3 is TGTGCCAGCAAGAGACGGGGGGATATGAACACTGAAGCTTTCTTT. The encoded protein is CASKRRGDMNTEAFF.

This clonotype was observed a handful of times. The genes are TRBV6-5 and TRBJ1-6; 7 positions match TRBD1. This CDR3 is 19 amino acids long. Germline V gene data show CDR1 as MNHEY and CDR2 as SVGAGI. The trim removed 0 bases at V and 1 base at J, leaving 9 bases unmatched. CDR3 loop: CASSYSTGIGRSYNSPLHF. The DNA of the CDR3 is TGTGCCAGCAGTTACTCGACAGGGATAGGGAGGTCCTATAATTCACCCCTCCACTTT.

The chain couples TRBV6-5 to TRBJ1-1; D gene ambiguous. V lost 1 base and J 12 bases, leaving 12 bases between the germline ends. This CDR3 contains 12 residues. CDR1 and CDR2 (germline): MNHEY, SVGAGI. This chain's CDR3 is CASSYLDGGSFF. CDR3 in DNA: TGTGCCAGCAGTTACTTAGACGGTGGCTCTTTCTTT.

This clonotype was seen a few times. The V call is TRBV27, the J call TRBJ2-7; D unresolved. Germline values: CDR1 MNHEY, CDR2 SMNVEV (reference sequence). The germline V and J ends were trimmed by 7 bases and 3 bases, with 19 bases remaining between them. The CDR3 is 15 amino acids. CDR3: CASTAQEDGSYEQYF. CDR3 DNA: TGTGCCAGCACCGCCCAAGAGGACGGCAGCTACGAGCAGTACTTC.

In the case of this clonotype: The DNA is omitted, as the CDR3 cannot be located on it reliably, and the CDR3 follows TCRdb's listing. This chain's CDR3 is CISVPESGLGRGPRQETQYF. The gene calls are TRBV7-5 and TRBJ2-5; whether TRBD1, the table's D call, matches the DNA was not checked. TRBV7-5 is tagged as a pseudogene. The CDR3 spans 20 residues, counting both ends.

This clonotype was found a few times. The rearrangement uses TRBV6-1 and TRBJ2-3; D gene ambiguous. The CDR3 loop spans 13 amino acids. From germline, CDR1 is MNHNS and CDR2 SASEGT. Trimming stripped 8 bases from V and 2 bases from J, with 11 bases between. In DNA form, the CDR3 reads TGTGCCAGCCAAGACACTTTCACAGATACGCAGTATTTT. This gives the protein CASQDTFTDTQYF.

The V gene is TRBV12-3 or TRBV12-4, the J gene TRBJ1-5; tentative D call: TRBD1 (5 bases). With 10 bases removed from V and 4 bases from J, the gap between germline ends came to 17 bases. The CDR3 runs to 14 residues. The CDR3 DNA follows: TGTGCCATAGGGGAAGGGATCAGTAATCAGCCCCAGCATTTT. Translating gives CAIGEGISNQPQHF.

The chain combines TRBV19 with TRBJ1-6; perhaps TRBD1 as D (6 bases). The germline V and J ends were trimmed by 3 bases and 5 bases, with 14 bases remaining between them. The CDR3 sequence is 16 residues long. Germline V gene sequence: CDR1 LNHDA, CDR2 SQIVND (reference sequence). CDR3 in amino acids: CASSMPGQLNNSPLHF. The CDR3 DNA sequence: TGTGCCAGTAGTATGCCCGGACAGTTGAATAATTCACCCCTCCACTTT.

J is TRBJ1-1 and V is TRBV20-1; D call uncertain. The V end was cut by 3 bases, the J end by 6 bases, with 17 bases between. Germline values: CDR1 DFQATT, CDR2 SNEGSKA (reference sequence). The CDR3 contains 14 residues. This CDR3 is CSARSDLLIAEAFF. For the CDR3, the DNA is TGCAGTGCTAGGTCGGACCTTTTGATAGCTGAAGCTTTCTTT.

Sample share makes this clonotype medium-sized. The chain links TRBV24-1 to TRBJ1-2; D is perhaps TRBD1 (5 bases). Germline loops: CDR1 KGHDR, CDR2 SFDVKD. V was clipped by 8 bases and J by 2 bases, with 17 bases between them. There are 15 residues in the CDR3. The CDR3 here is CATKGLGQSNYGYTF. The CDR3 bases are TGTGCCACCAAAGGATTGGGGCAATCAAACTATGGCTACACCTTC.

This sequence joins TRBV20-1 and TRBJ1-4, with D perhaps TRBD1 (6 bases). The V gene's germline CDR1 is DFQATT and CDR2 SNEGSKA (reference sequence). Trimming stripped 3 bases from V and 4 bases from J, with 18 bases between. This CDR3 spans 16 amino acids. CDR3 loop: CSARPPGGAYNEKLFF. The CDR3, as DNA: TGCAGTGCTAGGCCCCCCGGGGGCGCTTATAATGAAAAACTGTTTTTT.

This clonotype showed up just a few times. In DNA form, the CDR3 reads TGTGCCAGCAGCCCCTCGGGAACTGAAGCTTTCTTT. It translates to CASSPSGTEAFF. V gene TRBV11-3 combines with J gene TRBJ1-1; D gene uncertain. V gave up 5 bases and J gave up 5 bases, with 9 bases separating them. Germline lookup yields CDR1 SGHNT and CDR2 YENEEA. The CDR3 has 12 amino acids.

V and J are TRBV11-2 and TRBJ1-5, with 7 bases matching TRBD1. The CDR3 extends over 13 amino acids. Germline V CDR1 and CDR2: SGHAT, FQNNGV. Losses at the gene ends were 5 bases for V and 10 bases for J; bases not matched to a gene: 8. CDR3 sequence (DNA): TGTGCCAGCAGCCTGACAGGGTCGGGACCCCAGCATTTT. This encodes CASSLTGSGPQHF.

This clonotype was recorded a few times. The chain has TRBV7-2 and TRBJ1-4; D uncertain. The V gene's germline CDR1 is SGHTA and CDR2 FQGNSA. The CDR3 spans 14 residues. The V end lost 5 bases, the J end lost 8 bases, and 15 bases lay between the germline ends. The CDR3 here is CASSPSGAREKLFF. The CDR3 bases are TGTGCCAGCAGCCCGTCGGGAGCCCGGGAAAAACTGTTTTTT.

V usage is TRBV9 and J usage is TRBJ2-2; no definite D call. This CDR3 spans 14 amino acids. Trimming took off 5 bases at V and 3 bases at J, with 11 bases between the two ends. Germline V gene sequence: CDR1 SGDLS, CDR2 YYNGEE. The CDR3 sequence is CASSPVGHTGELFF. The CDR3 DNA follows: TGTGCCAGCAGTCCCGTTGGGCACACCGGGGAGCTGTTTTTT.

The chain combines TRBV14 with TRBJ1-6; D may be TRBD1 (6 bases). The V end was cut by 4 bases, the J end by 7 bases, with 14 bases between. Germline V gene lookup returns CDR1 SGHDN and CDR2 FVKESK. The CDR3 is 15 amino acids. The CDR3 is CASSLTRTANSPLHF. CDR3 DNA: TGTGCCAGCAGCCTAACTCGGACAGCCAATTCACCCCTCCACTTT.

V is TRBV4-2 and J is TRBJ1-2; unclear D gene. Trimming pared 4 bases from V and 8 bases from J, leaving 8 bases between. CDR1 LGHNA and CDR2 YNFKEQ come from the germline V gene. The CDR3 has 11 residues. This chain's CDR3 is CASSREVGYTF. CDR3 in DNA: TGTGCCAGCAGCCGGGAAGTCGGCTACACCTTC.

There are a few counts of this clonotype. The V and J genes are TRBV6-1 and TRBJ2-1; tentatively, D is TRBD1 or TRBD2 (6 bases each). V was clipped by 6 bases and J by 1 base, with 22 bases between them. The CDR3 spans 18 residues. Germline V gene lookup returns CDR1 MNHNS and CDR2 SASEGT. The CDR3 protein is CASSKIPGATSSYNEQFF. CDR3 DNA sequence: TGTGCCAGCAGCAAGATTCCGGGGGCCACATCTTCCTACAATGAGCAGTTCTTC.

The chain couples TRBV5-4 to TRBJ2-2, with a weak D call TRBD1 (6 bases). This CDR3 is built from 14 residues. Germline-derived CDR1 and CDR2 are SGHNT and YYREEE (reference sequence). The germline V and J ends were trimmed by 4 bases and 5 bases, with 12 bases remaining between them. The CDR3 nucleotides read TGTGCCAGCAGCCGGGGACAAACAACCGGGGAGCTGTTTTTT. Its translation: CASSRGQTTGELFF.

The chain carries TRBV20-1 and TRBJ2-7; possible D gene TRBD1, 6 bases. The CDR3 contains 13 residues. V lost 4 bases and J 9 bases, leaving 19 bases between the germline ends. Germline-derived CDR1 and CDR2 are DFQATT and SNEGSKA (reference sequence). This CDR3 is CSANKGGLTGQYF. CDR3 bases: TGCAGTGCTAACAAGGGCGGCCTGACAGGGCAGTACTTC.

This clonotype was counted once. The rearrangement joins TRBV4-2 to TRBJ2-2; perhaps TRBD1 as D (5 bases). V lost 0 bases to trimming and J lost 4 bases, with 9 bases between them. Germline V CDR1 and CDR2: LGHNA, YNFKEQ. CDR3 length: 15 residues. The CDR3 nucleotides are TGTGCCAGCAGCCAAGATAAGGGGCCCACCGGGGAGCTGTTTTTT. Its translation is CASSQDKGPTGELFF.